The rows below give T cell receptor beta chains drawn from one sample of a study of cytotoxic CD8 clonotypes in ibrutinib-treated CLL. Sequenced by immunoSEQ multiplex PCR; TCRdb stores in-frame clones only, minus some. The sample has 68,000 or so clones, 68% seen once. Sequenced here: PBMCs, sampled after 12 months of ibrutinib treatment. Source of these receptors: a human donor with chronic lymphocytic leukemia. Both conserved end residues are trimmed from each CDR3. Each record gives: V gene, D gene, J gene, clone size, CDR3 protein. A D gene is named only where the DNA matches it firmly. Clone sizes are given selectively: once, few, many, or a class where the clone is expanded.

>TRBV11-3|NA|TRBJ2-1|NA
ASSLDRGFEQF
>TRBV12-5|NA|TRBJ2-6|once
ASGSSGANVLT
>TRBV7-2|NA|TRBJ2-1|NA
ASSFVRDSNEQF
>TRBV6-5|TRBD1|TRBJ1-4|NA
ASSQTGVSNEKLF
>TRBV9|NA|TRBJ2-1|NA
ASSEKGPNNEQF
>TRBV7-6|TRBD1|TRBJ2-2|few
ASSLAGTGGPGELF
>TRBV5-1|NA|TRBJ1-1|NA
ASSTGGMNTEAF
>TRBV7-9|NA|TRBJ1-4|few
ASSLLRQGPEKLF
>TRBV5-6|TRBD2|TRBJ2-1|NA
ASNLAGPYNEQF
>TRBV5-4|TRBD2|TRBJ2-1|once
ASPGGHYNEQF
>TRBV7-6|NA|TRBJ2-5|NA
ASSLGEWETQY
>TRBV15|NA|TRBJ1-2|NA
ATSRDFRSYGYT
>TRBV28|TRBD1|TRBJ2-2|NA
ASSWDRGQRAGELF
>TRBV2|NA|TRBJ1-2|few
ASSGSGGLINGYT
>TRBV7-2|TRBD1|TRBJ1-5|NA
ASSIRQGNQPQH